The rows below give T cell receptor beta chains drawn from one sample of a study of control samples from healthy donors and cancer patients. Sequencing used immunoSEQ multiplex PCR; TCRdb keeps in-frame clones, though not all of them. The data hold under 200,000 clones, with roughly 92% observed a single time. Sequencing used blood. The receptors were sampled from a woman aged 25 to 39 in good health. CDR3s include the opening cysteine and the closing phenylalanine or tryptophan. The D gene is left open where the match is weak. Not all rows give a size; the values are once, few, many and, for expanded clones, a class.

>.|TRBV18|.|TRBJ2-3
TGTGCCAGCTCACCAATCGAGGGGGATACGCAGTATTTT
CASSPIEGDTQYF
>.|TRBV29-1|.|TRBJ1-1
TGCAGCGTTGTAAATCAGGGGCGGACTGAAGCTTTCTTT
CSVVNQGRTEAFF
>TRBD1|TRBV6-4|.|TRBJ2-2
TGTGCCAGCAGTGCGGGGACAGGAGGCGGGGAGCTGTTTTTT
CASSAGTGGGELFF
>TRBD2|TRBV28|.|TRBJ2-3
TGTGCCAGCAGTTTGAGGTTAAGACTAGCGGGACCAATTAGTAGCACAGATACGCAGTATTTT
CASSLRLRLAGPISSTDTQYF
>.|TRBV6-5|.|TRBJ1-2
TGTGCCAGCAGGGACGGGGGGCAGAGTGGCTACACCTTC
CASRDGGQSGYTF
>TRBD1|TRBV6-1|.|TRBJ1-2
TGTGCCAGCAGTGAGACGACAGGGAGAGGTGGCTACACCTTC
CASSETTGRGGYTF
>.|TRBV28|once|TRBJ2-2
TGTGCCAGCAGTTCCGAAGCTAGAGCGAACACCGGGGAGCTGTTTTTT
CASSSEARANTGELFF
>.|TRBV9|.|TRBJ1-1
TGTGCCAGCAGCCCCCTCCCGAACACTGAAGCTTTCTTT
CASSPLPNTEAFF
>.|TRBV10-1|few|TRBJ1-1
TGCGCCAGCAGTGGCACAGTGAACACTGAAGCTTTCTTT
CASSGTVNTEAFF
>TRBD2|TRBV18|.|TRBJ2-3
TGTGCCAGCTCACTAGCGGGAAGCACAGATACGCAGTATTTT
CASSLAGSTDTQYF
>.|TRBV30|.|TRBJ1-4
TGTGCCTGGAGTGCCACTAAGGTCCGGGCTAATGAAAAACTGTTTTTT
CAWSATKVRANEKLFF
>TRBD2|TRBV5-4|.|TRBJ2-2
TGTGCCAGCAGCTGGGGACTAGCGTCGGGCGGGGAGCTGTTTTTT
CASSWGLASGGELFF
>TRBD1|TRBV12-3/TRBV12-4|.|TRBJ2-3
TGTGCCAGCAGTCGACAGGGGACAGATACGCAGTATTTT
CASSRQGTDTQYF
>.|TRBV24-1|.|TRBJ2-5
TGTGCCACCAGTGATGAAACTAGTGGGGAAGAGACCCAGTACTTC
CATSDETSGEETQYF
>TRBD1|TRBV7-8|.|TRBJ1-5
TGTGCCAGCAGCTTAGTGCCAGGGGGCTTATCTTTGGGTAGCAATCAGCCCCAGCATTTT
CASSLVPGGLSLGSNQPQHF
>TRBD1|TRBV19|few|TRBJ2-7
TGTGCCAGTAGTTACGGACAGGGTCGCGAGCAGTACTTC
CASSYGQGREQYF
>.|TRBV5-1|.|TRBJ2-7
TGCGCCAGCAGCCCTGACTCCATCCCCTACGAGCAGTACTTC
CASSPDSIPYEQYF
>TRBD2|TRBV19|.|TRBJ2-7
TGTGCCAGTAGTAGACTAGCGGGAGGGCCTTACGAGCAGTACTTC
CASSRLAGGPYEQYF
>TRBD2|TRBV4-2|few|TRBJ2-3
TGTGCCAGCAGCCAAGAAGAGGGCGGGAGTAGCACAGATACGCAGTATTTT
CASSQEEGGSSTDTQYF
>TRBD1|TRBV11-2|.|TRBJ2-1
TGTGCCAGCAGCTTAGCCACCGGGACAGGCCCCTACAATGAGCAGTTCTTC
CASSLATGTGPYNEQFF
>.|TRBV7-3|.|TRBJ2-3
TGTGCCAGCAGCTTATCTGGGCGCCATAGTACAGATACGCAGTATTTT
CASSLSGRHSTDTQYF